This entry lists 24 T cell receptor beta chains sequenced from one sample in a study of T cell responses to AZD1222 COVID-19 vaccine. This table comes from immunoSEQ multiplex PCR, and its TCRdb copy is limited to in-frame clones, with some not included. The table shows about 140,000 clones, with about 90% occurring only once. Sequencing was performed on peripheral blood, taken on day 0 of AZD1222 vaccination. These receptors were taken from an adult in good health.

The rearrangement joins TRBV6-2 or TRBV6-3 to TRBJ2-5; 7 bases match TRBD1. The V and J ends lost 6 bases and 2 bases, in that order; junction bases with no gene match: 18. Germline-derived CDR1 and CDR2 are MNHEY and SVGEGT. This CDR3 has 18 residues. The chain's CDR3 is CASRPIDRVVGEQETQYF. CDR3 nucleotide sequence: TGTGCCAGCAGGCCTATTGACAGGGTTGTCGGGGAACAAGAGACCCAGTACTTC.

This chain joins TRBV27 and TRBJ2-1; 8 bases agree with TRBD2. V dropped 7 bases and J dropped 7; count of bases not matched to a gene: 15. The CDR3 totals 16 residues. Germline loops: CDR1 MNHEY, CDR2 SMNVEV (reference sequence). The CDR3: CASTSAVTSAKNEQFF. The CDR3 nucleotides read TGTGCCAGCACTTCGGCCGTGACTAGCGCTAAGAATGAGCAGTTCTTC.

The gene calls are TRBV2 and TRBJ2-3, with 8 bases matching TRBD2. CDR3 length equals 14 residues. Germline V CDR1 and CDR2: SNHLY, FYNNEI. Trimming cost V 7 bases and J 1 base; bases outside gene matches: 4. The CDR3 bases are TGTGCCAGCACCGGGGGGGTCGGCACAGATACGCAGTATTTT. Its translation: CASTGGVGTDTQYF.

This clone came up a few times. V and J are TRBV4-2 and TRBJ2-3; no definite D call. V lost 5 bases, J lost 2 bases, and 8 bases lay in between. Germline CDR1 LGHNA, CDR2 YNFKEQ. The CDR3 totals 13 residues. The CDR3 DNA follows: TGTGCCAGCAGCGAAGGTCCCACAGATACGCAGTATTTT. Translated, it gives CASSEGPTDTQYF.

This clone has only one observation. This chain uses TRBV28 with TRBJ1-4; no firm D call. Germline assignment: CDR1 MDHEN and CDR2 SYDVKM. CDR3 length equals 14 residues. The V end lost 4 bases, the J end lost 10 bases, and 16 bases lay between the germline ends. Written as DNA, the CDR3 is TGTGCCAGCAGTTCGGGAGGAGGTGCAGGAAAACTGTTTTTT. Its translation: CASSSGGGAGKLFF.

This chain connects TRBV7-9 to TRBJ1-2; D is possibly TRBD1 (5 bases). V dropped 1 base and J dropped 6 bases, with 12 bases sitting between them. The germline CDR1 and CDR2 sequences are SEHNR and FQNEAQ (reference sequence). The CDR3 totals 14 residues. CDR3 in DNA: TGTGCCAGCAGCTTAGGCGCGGGGACCCATGGCTACACCTTC. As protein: CASSLGAGTHGYTF.

This CDR3 reads CASSHPTSSSTDTQYF. In DNA form, the CDR3 reads TGTGCCAGCAGCCACCCGACTAGTTCCTCCACAGATACGCAGTATTTT. The genes are TRBV14 and TRBJ2-3; TRBD2 is a possible D gene (6 bases). Germline CDR1 is SGHDN and CDR2 is FVKESK. V lost 3 bases to trimming and J lost 2 bases, with 15 bases between them. CDR3 length: 16 residues.

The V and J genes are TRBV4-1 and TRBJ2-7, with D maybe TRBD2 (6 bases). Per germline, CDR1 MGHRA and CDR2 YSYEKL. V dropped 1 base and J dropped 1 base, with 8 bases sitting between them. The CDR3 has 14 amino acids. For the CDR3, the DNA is TGCGCCAGCAGCCAAGGGGGGGAATCCTACGAGCAGTACTTC. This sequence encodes CASSQGGESYEQYF.

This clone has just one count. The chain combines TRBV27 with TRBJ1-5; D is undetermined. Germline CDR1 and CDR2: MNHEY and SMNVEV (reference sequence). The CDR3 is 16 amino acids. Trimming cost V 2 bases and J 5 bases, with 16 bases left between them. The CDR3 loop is CASSLNAMFGHQPQHF. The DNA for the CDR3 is TGTGCCAGCAGTTTAAATGCGATGTTTGGGCATCAGCCCCAGCATTTT.

This CDR3 reads CASSYSTISPYNEQFF. DNA of the CDR3: TGTGCCAGCAGTTACTCGACTATCTCGCCCTACAATGAGCAGTTCTTC. This chain joins TRBV6-5 and TRBJ2-1, with D perhaps matching TRBD2 (5 bases). Germline CDR1 reads MNHEY; CDR2 reads SVGAGI. The V end was cut by 0 bases, the J end by 2 bases, with 11 bases between. The CDR3 has 16 amino acids.

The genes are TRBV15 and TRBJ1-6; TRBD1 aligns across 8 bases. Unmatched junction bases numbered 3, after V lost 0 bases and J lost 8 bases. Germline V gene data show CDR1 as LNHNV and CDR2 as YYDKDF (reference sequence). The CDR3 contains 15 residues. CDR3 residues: CATSREDRVYSPLHF. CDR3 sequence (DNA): TGTGCCACCAGCAGAGAGGACAGGGTTTATTCACCCCTCCACTTT.

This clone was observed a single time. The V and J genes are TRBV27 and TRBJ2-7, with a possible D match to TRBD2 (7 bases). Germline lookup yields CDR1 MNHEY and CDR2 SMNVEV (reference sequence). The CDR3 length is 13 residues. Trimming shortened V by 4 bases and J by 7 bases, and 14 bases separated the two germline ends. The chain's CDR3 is CASSSRGREEQYF. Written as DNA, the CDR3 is TGTGCCAGCAGTTCCCGGGGGCGGGAGGAGCAGTACTTC.

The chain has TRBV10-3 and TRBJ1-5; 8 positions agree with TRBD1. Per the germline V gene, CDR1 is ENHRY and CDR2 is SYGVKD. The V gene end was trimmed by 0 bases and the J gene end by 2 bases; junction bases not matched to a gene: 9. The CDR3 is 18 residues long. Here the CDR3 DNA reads TGTGCCATCAGTGAGTCACTAGGAAGCAGGGGGCGCAATCAGCCCCAGCATTTT. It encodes CAISESLGSRGRNQPQHF.

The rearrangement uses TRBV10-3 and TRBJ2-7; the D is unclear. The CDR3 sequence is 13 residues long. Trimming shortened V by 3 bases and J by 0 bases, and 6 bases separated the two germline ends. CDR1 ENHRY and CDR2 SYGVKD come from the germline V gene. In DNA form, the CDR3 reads TGTGCCATCAGTGACGGTCTCTCCTACGAGCAGTACTTC. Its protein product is CAISDGLSYEQYF.

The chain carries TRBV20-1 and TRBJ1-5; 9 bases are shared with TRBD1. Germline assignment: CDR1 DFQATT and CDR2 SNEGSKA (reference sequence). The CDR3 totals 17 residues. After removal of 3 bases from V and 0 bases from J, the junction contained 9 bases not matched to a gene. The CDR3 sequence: CSASNIGTGYSNQPQHF. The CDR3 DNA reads TGCAGTGCTAGTAATATCGGGACAGGGTATAGCAATCAGCCCCAGCATTTT.

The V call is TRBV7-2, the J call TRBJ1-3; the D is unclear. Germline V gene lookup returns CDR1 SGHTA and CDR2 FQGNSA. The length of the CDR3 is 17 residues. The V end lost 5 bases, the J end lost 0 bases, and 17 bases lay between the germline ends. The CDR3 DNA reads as TGTGCCAGCAGCCTTGACGGCGGACTTCACTCTGGAAACACCATATATTTT. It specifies CASSLDGGLHSGNTIYF.

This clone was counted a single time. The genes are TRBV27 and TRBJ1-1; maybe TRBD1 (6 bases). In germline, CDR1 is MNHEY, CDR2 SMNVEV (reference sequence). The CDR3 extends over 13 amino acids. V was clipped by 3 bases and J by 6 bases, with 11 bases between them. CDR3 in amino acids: CASSFRGFAEAFF. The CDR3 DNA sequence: TGTGCCAGCAGTTTCAGGGGTTTTGCTGAAGCTTTCTTT.

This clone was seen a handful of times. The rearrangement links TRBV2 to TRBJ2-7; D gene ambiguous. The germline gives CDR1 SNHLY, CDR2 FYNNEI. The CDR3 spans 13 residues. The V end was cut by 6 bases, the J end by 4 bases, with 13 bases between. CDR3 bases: TGTGCCAGCAGGTCGGAACTACCTTACGAGCAGTACTTC. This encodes CASRSELPYEQYF.

CDR3 bases: TGTGCCAGCAGCTTAATGAGACGGGGGAATCATGAGCAGTTCTTC. It codes for CASSLMRRGNHEQFF. The chain couples TRBV11-2 to TRBJ2-1; D is perhaps TRBD2 (6 bases). Deletions cut 2 bases from V and 8 bases from J, with 16 bases between. The germline CDR1 and CDR2 sequences are SGHAT and FQNNGV. The CDR3 is 15 residues long.

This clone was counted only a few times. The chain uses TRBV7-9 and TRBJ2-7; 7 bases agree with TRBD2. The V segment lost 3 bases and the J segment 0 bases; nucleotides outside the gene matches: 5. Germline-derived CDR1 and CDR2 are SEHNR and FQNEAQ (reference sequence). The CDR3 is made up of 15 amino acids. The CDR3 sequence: CASSFHSGPSYEQYF. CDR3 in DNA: TGTGCCAGCAGCTTCCATAGCGGGCCCTCCTACGAGCAGTACTTC. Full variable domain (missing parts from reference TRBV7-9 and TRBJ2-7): DTGVSQNPRHKITKRGQNVTFRCDPISEHNRLYWYRQTLGQGPEFLTYFQNEAQLEKSRLLSDRFSAERPKGSFSTLEIQRTEQGDSAMYLCASSFHSGPSYEQYFGPGTRLTVT.

Here the CDR3 DNA reads TGTGCCAGCTCACCCCTACCGAATCAGCCCCAGCATTTT. Translating it yields CASSPLPNQPQHF. This chain joins TRBV18 and TRBJ1-5; D remains unclear. V lost 3 bases to trimming and J lost 4 bases, with 7 bases between them. The CDR3 runs 13 residues. Germline loops: CDR1 KGHSH, CDR2 LQKENI.

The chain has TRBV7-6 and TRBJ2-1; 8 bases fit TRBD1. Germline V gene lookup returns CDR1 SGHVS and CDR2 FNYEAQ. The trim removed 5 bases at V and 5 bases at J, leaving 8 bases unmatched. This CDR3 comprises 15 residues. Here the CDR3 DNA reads TGTGCCAGCAGCGGGCCAGGGGGCCTCAACAATGAGCAGTTCTTC. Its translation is CASSGPGGLNNEQFF. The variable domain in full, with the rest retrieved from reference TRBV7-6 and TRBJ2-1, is GAGVSQSPRYKVTKRGQDVALRCDPISGHVSLYWYRQALGQGPEFLTYFNYEAQQDKSGLPNDRFSAERPEGSISTLTIQRTEQRDSAMYRCASSGPGGLNNEQFFGPGTRLTVL.

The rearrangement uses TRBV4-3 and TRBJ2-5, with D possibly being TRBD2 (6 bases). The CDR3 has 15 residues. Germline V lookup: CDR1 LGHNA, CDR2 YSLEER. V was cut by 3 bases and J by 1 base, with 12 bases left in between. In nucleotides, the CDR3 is TGCGCCAGCAGCCAGGAGGGCGGAATCCAAGAGACCCAGTACTTC. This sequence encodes CASSQEGGIQETQYF.

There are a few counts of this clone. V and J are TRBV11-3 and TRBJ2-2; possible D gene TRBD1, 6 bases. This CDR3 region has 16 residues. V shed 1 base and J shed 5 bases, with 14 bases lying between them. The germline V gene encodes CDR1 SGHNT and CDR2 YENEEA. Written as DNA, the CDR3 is TGTGCCAGCAGCTTAGGGGACACCAGGTGGACCGGGGAGCTGTTTTTT. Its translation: CASSLGDTRWTGELFF. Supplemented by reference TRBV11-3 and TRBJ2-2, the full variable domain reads EAGVVQSPRYKIIEKKQPVAFWCNPISGHNTLYWYLQNLGQGPELLIRYENEEAVDDSQLPKDRFSAERLKGVDSTLKIQPAELGDSAVYLCASSLGDTRWTGELFFGEGSRLTVL.